This is a list of T cell receptor beta chains from one sample in a study of response to subunit inactivated influenza vaccine. TCRdb itself ran the RT-PCR reads through MiXCR, one entry per CDR3 protein. The sample contains around 750,000 distinct CDR3 sequences, less than 25% of which appear only once. The material sequenced was PBMCs from blood, taken roughly 5 days after vaccination. The receptor set was obtained from a man in his fifties who received an inactivated influenza vaccine. The CDR3 runs from the conserved cysteine through the conserved F or W. The order of the fields is J gene, V gene, D gene, clone size, CDR3 protein, CDR3 DNA. A D gene is named only where the DNA matches it firmly. Size is stated for part of the rows, as once, few or many counts, or as a class when the clone is expanded.

j_call: TRBJ2-2
v_call: TRBV11-2
d_call: TRBD2
clone_size: NA
cdr3_aa: CASSFPVAGGRTGELFF
cdr3_nt: TGTGCCAGCAGCTTCCCCGTAGCGGGGGGGCGGACCGGGGAGCTGTTTTTT

j_call: TRBJ1-1
v_call: TRBV7-2
d_call: NA
clone_size: NA
cdr3_aa: CASSLTSRVNTEAFF
cdr3_nt: TGTGCCAGCAGCCTGACATCCAGGGTTAACACTGAAGCTTTCTTT

j_call: TRBJ2-2
v_call: TRBV3-1
d_call: NA
clone_size: NA
cdr3_aa: CASSPSGVMGGELFF
cdr3_nt: TGTGCCAGCAGCCCCAGTGGCGTAATGGGCGGGGAGCTGTTTTTT

j_call: TRBJ2-1
v_call: TRBV29-1
d_call: NA
clone_size: NA
cdr3_aa: CSVVRLVSNEQFF
cdr3_nt: TGCAGCGTTGTCCGGCTAGTCAGCAATGAGCAGTTCTTC

j_call: TRBJ2-3
v_call: TRBV15
d_call: NA
clone_size: NA
cdr3_aa: CATSSAGSTDTQYF
cdr3_nt: TGTGCCACCAGCTCAGCTGGCAGCACAGATACGCAGTATTTT

j_call: TRBJ2-7
v_call: TRBV15
d_call: TRBD1
clone_size: many
cdr3_aa: CATSRDRTGSYEQYF
cdr3_nt: TGTGCCACCAGCAGAGATCGGACAGGATCCTACGAGCAGTACTTC

j_call: TRBJ2-2
v_call: TRBV23-1
d_call: NA
clone_size: NA
cdr3_aa: CASSQSVAVLAQNGELFF
cdr3_nt: TGCGCCAGCAGTCAATCCGTCGCGGTGCTAGCTCAGAACGGGGAGCTGTTTTTT

j_call: TRBJ2-7
v_call: TRBV4-2
d_call: NA
clone_size: NA
cdr3_aa: CASSQPHREPGVQYF
cdr3_nt: TGTGCCAGCAGCCAACCGCACCGCGAGCCTGGGGTGCAGTACTTC

j_call: TRBJ1-2
v_call: TRBV6-1
d_call: NA
clone_size: NA
cdr3_aa: CASIPAGSGWGYTF
cdr3_nt: TGTGCCAGCATCCCGGCGGGAAGCGGCTGGGGCTACACCTTC

j_call: TRBJ2-7
v_call: TRBV6-1
d_call: TRBD1
clone_size: few
cdr3_aa: CASSRDSVMNEQYF
cdr3_nt: TGTGCCAGCAGTCGGGACAGCGTAATGAACGAGCAGTACTTC

j_call: TRBJ2-2
v_call: TRBV20-1
d_call: TRBD2
clone_size: few
cdr3_aa: CSAPTSGRNTGELFF
cdr3_nt: TGCAGTGCTCCGACTAGCGGGAGAAACACCGGGGAGCTGTTTTTT

j_call: TRBJ1-1
v_call: TRBV5-1
d_call: TRBD1
clone_size: few
cdr3_aa: CASRQDRDNTEAFF
cdr3_nt: TGCGCCAGCAGACAGGACAGGGACAACACTGAAGCTTTCTTT

j_call: TRBJ2-3
v_call: TRBV12-3/TRBV12-4
d_call: NA
clone_size: few
cdr3_aa: CASSPRFSGSTDTQYF
cdr3_nt: TGTGCCAGCAGCCCTCGTTTTAGCGGTAGCACAGATACGCAGTATTTT

j_call: TRBJ2-1
v_call: TRBV4-3
d_call: NA
clone_size: few
cdr3_aa: CASSQGLHRPDGEQFF
cdr3_nt: TGCGCCAGCAGCCAAGGGTTGCACCGGCCGGATGGAGAGCAGTTCTTC

j_call: TRBJ2-2
v_call: TRBV9
d_call: NA
clone_size: few
cdr3_aa: CASSVGVGVDTGELFF
cdr3_nt: TGTGCCAGCAGCGTAGGTGTTGGGGTGGACACCGGGGAGCTGTTTTTT

j_call: TRBJ2-1
v_call: TRBV7-3
d_call: NA
clone_size: NA
cdr3_aa: CASSLMETNEQFF
cdr3_nt: TGTGCCAGCAGCTTAATGGAAACAAATGAGCAGTTCTTC

j_call: TRBJ2-1
v_call: TRBV12-3/TRBV12-4
d_call: NA
clone_size: NA
cdr3_aa: CASTVTMNEQFF
cdr3_nt: TGTGCCAGCACCGTAACGATGAATGAGCAGTTCTTC

j_call: TRBJ2-3
v_call: TRBV29-1
d_call: TRBD2
clone_size: few
cdr3_aa: CSVKGLAGKTDTQYF
cdr3_nt: TGCAGCGTCAAAGGACTAGCGGGGAAGACAGATACGCAGTATTTT

j_call: TRBJ2-3
v_call: TRBV10-3
d_call: NA
clone_size: few
cdr3_aa: CAIRPGGQSTDTQYF
cdr3_nt: TGTGCCATCAGACCGGGGGGACAGTCCACAGATACGCAGTATTTT

j_call: TRBJ2-7
v_call: TRBV29-1
d_call: NA
clone_size: NA
cdr3_aa: CSIRTDPYEQYF
cdr3_nt: TGCAGCATTCGGACAGATCCCTACGAGCAGTACTTC

j_call: TRBJ2-2
v_call: TRBV3-1
d_call: NA
clone_size: NA
cdr3_aa: CASSQPIEAGELFF
cdr3_nt: TGTGCCAGCAGCCAACCGATAGAGGCCGGGGAGCTGTTTTTT

j_call: TRBJ1-1
v_call: TRBV19
d_call: TRBD1
clone_size: few
cdr3_aa: CASSIGTGLDTEAFF
cdr3_nt: TGTGCCAGTAGTATAGGGACAGGCCTGGACACTGAAGCTTTCTTT

j_call: TRBJ2-7
v_call: TRBV10-3
d_call: NA
clone_size: NA
cdr3_aa: CAINQGGAPLHEQYF
cdr3_nt: TGTGCCATCAACCAGGGGGGGGCACCGTTGCACGAGCAGTACTTC

j_call: TRBJ2-7
v_call: TRBV18
d_call: TRBD1
clone_size: few
cdr3_aa: CASSPRTGSGEQYF
cdr3_nt: TGTGCCAGCTCACCAAGGACAGGGTCAGGCGAGCAGTACTTC

j_call: TRBJ2-7
v_call: TRBV3-1
d_call: NA
clone_size: NA
cdr3_aa: CASSQDMERSVRQYF
cdr3_nt: TGTGCCAGCAGCCAAGATATGGAGCGGAGCGTGCGGCAGTACTTC

j_call: TRBJ2-7
v_call: TRBV18
d_call: NA
clone_size: few
cdr3_aa: CASSPPGGGDEQYF
cdr3_nt: TGTGCCAGCTCACCACCGGGGGGAGGCGACGAGCAGTACTTC

j_call: TRBJ2-2
v_call: TRBV10-1
d_call: TRBD2
clone_size: few
cdr3_aa: CASSDGGGLGTGELFF
cdr3_nt: TGCGCCAGCAGTGATGGCGGGGGGCTGGGAACCGGGGAGCTGTTTTTT

j_call: TRBJ2-3
v_call: TRBV10-3
d_call: TRBD2
clone_size: few
cdr3_aa: CATQTSGRPNTQYF
cdr3_nt: TGTGCCACCCAGACTAGCGGGAGGCCGAATACGCAGTATTTT

j_call: TRBJ2-2
v_call: TRBV5-1
d_call: NA
clone_size: NA
cdr3_aa: CASSEQGRTGELFF
cdr3_nt: TGCGCCAGCAGCGAACAGGGAAGAACCGGGGAGCTGTTTTTT

j_call: TRBJ2-3
v_call: TRBV20-1
d_call: TRBD2
clone_size: NA
cdr3_aa: CSALIAGGSTDTQYF
cdr3_nt: TGCAGTGCTTTAATAGCGGGCGGCAGCACAGATACGCAGTATTTT

j_call: TRBJ1-1
v_call: TRBV5-5
d_call: TRBD1
clone_size: NA
cdr3_aa: CASRTVTGTYTEAFF
cdr3_nt: TGTGCCAGCAGAACTGTGACAGGGACCTACACTGAAGCTTTCTTT

j_call: TRBJ1-1
v_call: TRBV11-2
d_call: NA
clone_size: many
cdr3_aa: CASSLGAAAFF
cdr3_nt: TGTGCCAGCAGCTTAGGAGCTGCTGCTTTCTTT

j_call: TRBJ2-3
v_call: TRBV7-2
d_call: NA
clone_size: many
cdr3_aa: CASSLVANTDTQYF
cdr3_nt: TGTGCCAGCAGCTTAGTCGCGAACACAGATACGCAGTATTTT

j_call: TRBJ1-5
v_call: TRBV12-3/TRBV12-4
d_call: NA
clone_size: NA
cdr3_aa: CASALARSQPQHF
cdr3_nt: TGTGCCAGCGCACTTGCCAGAAGTCAGCCCCAGCATTTT

j_call: TRBJ1-4
v_call: TRBV2
d_call: NA
clone_size: NA
cdr3_aa: CASSVYEKLFF
cdr3_nt: TGTGCCAGCAGTGTGTATGAAAAACTGTTTTTT

j_call: TRBJ2-1
v_call: TRBV18
d_call: TRBD2
clone_size: NA
cdr3_aa: CASSPTGTSFYNEQFF
cdr3_nt: TGTGCCAGCTCGCCTACCGGGACTAGCTTTTACAATGAGCAGTTCTTC

j_call: TRBJ2-5
v_call: TRBV7-9
d_call: NA
clone_size: NA
cdr3_aa: CASSFWQPYQETQYF
cdr3_nt: TGTGCCAGCAGCTTCTGGCAGCCATACCAAGAGACCCAGTACTTC

j_call: TRBJ1-1
v_call: TRBV25-1
d_call: NA
clone_size: NA
cdr3_aa: CASSESLGGVRTEAFF
cdr3_nt: TGTGCCAGCAGTGAATCCTTAGGAGGGGTACGGACTGAAGCTTTCTTT

j_call: TRBJ2-3
v_call: TRBV12-3/TRBV12-4
d_call: TRBD2
clone_size: few
cdr3_aa: CASKFEAGGTDTQYF
cdr3_nt: TGTGCCAGCAAGTTCGAAGCGGGGGGGACAGATACGCAGTATTTT

j_call: TRBJ1-1
v_call: TRBV7-2
d_call: NA
clone_size: few
cdr3_aa: CASSARRGTEAFF
cdr3_nt: TGTGCCAGCAGCGCGCGTAGAGGGACTGAAGCTTTCTTT

j_call: TRBJ2-1
v_call: TRBV20-1
d_call: TRBD2
clone_size: NA
cdr3_aa: CSADALGLAGGFSYNEQFF
cdr3_nt: TGCAGTGCCGACGCGCTGGGACTAGCGGGGGGTTTCTCCTACAATGAGCAGTTCTTC

j_call: TRBJ2-1
v_call: TRBV7-2
d_call: TRBD2
clone_size: NA
cdr3_aa: CASSLAPETSGGDRPYNEQFF
cdr3_nt: TGTGCCAGCAGCTTAGCGCCCGAGACTAGCGGGGGGGACCGACCTTACAATGAGCAGTTCTTC

j_call: TRBJ2-1
v_call: TRBV6-5
d_call: TRBD2
clone_size: NA
cdr3_aa: CASSSGLAGGPKVNEQFF
cdr3_nt: TGTGCCAGCAGTTCGGGACTAGCGGGGGGGCCAAAGGTGAATGAGCAGTTCTTC

j_call: TRBJ2-7
v_call: TRBV7-6
d_call: TRBD1
clone_size: NA
cdr3_aa: CASSLGGPGGKYEQYF
cdr3_nt: TGTGCCAGCAGCTTAGGCGGGCCAGGGGGCAAATACGAGCAGTACTTC

j_call: TRBJ2-7
v_call: TRBV30
d_call: NA
clone_size: NA
cdr3_aa: CAWTDRVLPYEQYF
cdr3_nt: TGTGCCTGGACGGATCGGGTCCTCCCCTACGAGCAGTACTTC

j_call: TRBJ2-5
v_call: TRBV4-2
d_call: NA
clone_size: few
cdr3_aa: CASSQGTEETQYF
cdr3_nt: TGTGCCAGCAGCCAAGGGACCGAAGAGACCCAGTACTTC

j_call: TRBJ1-6
v_call: TRBV10-3
d_call: TRBD1
clone_size: NA
cdr3_aa: CAISSGGNNSPLHF
cdr3_nt: TGTGCCATCAGTTCAGGGGGCAATAATTCACCCCTCCACTTT

j_call: TRBJ1-1
v_call: TRBV6-5
d_call: NA
clone_size: many
cdr3_aa: CASSYRWNTEAFF
cdr3_nt: TGTGCCAGCAGTTACCGATGGAACACTGAAGCTTTCTTT

j_call: TRBJ2-1
v_call: TRBV20-1
d_call: NA
clone_size: few
cdr3_aa: CSASPGTYNEQFF
cdr3_nt: TGCAGTGCTAGCCCAGGGACCTACAATGAGCAGTTCTTC

j_call: TRBJ2-3
v_call: TRBV20-1
d_call: TRBD2
clone_size: few
cdr3_aa: CSATRTSGTTDTQYF
cdr3_nt: TGCAGTGCTACGCGGACTAGCGGGACCACAGATACGCAGTATTTT

j_call: TRBJ2-1
v_call: TRBV27
d_call: TRBD1
clone_size: few
cdr3_aa: CASSLTGKENNEQFF
cdr3_nt: TGTGCCAGCAGCTTGACAGGGAAGGAAAACAATGAGCAGTTCTTC

j_call: TRBJ2-7
v_call: TRBV7-9
d_call: TRBD2
clone_size: NA
cdr3_aa: CVGSLEGTSREQYF
cdr3_nt: TGTGTCGGCAGCTTAGAGGGGACTAGTCGCGAGCAGTACTTC

j_call: TRBJ2-5
v_call: TRBV29-1
d_call: NA
clone_size: few
cdr3_aa: CSVELGMRYQETQYF
cdr3_nt: TGCAGCGTTGAATTGGGGATGCGGTACCAAGAGACCCAGTACTTC

j_call: TRBJ2-7
v_call: TRBV9
d_call: NA
clone_size: NA
cdr3_aa: CASSPGINEQYF
cdr3_nt: TGTGCCAGCAGCCCAGGTATCAACGAGCAGTACTTC

j_call: TRBJ2-7
v_call: TRBV9
d_call: NA
clone_size: NA
cdr3_aa: CASRRGNSGHSYEQYF
cdr3_nt: TGTGCCAGCAGAAGGGGTAATAGCGGACACTCCTACGAGCAGTACTTC

j_call: TRBJ1-2
v_call: TRBV20-1
d_call: TRBD1
clone_size: NA
cdr3_aa: CSAGQGKNYGYTF
cdr3_nt: TGCAGTGCCGGACAGGGGAAAAACTATGGCTACACCTTC

j_call: TRBJ2-7
v_call: TRBV5-1
d_call: TRBD2
clone_size: NA
cdr3_aa: CASSLQGGVTYEQYF
cdr3_nt: TGCGCCAGCAGCTTGCAGGGAGGGGTCACCTACGAGCAGTACTTC

j_call: TRBJ2-5
v_call: TRBV7-9
d_call: TRBD1
clone_size: few
cdr3_aa: CASSSGDRGLETQYF
cdr3_nt: TGTGCCAGCAGCTCCGGGGACAGGGGGCTTGAGACCCAGTACTTC

j_call: TRBJ1-1
v_call: TRBV11-2
d_call: NA
clone_size: NA
cdr3_aa: CASSLVPDTEAFF
cdr3_nt: TGTGCCAGCAGCTTAGTACCGGACACTGAAGCTTTCTTT

j_call: TRBJ2-1
v_call: TRBV25-1
d_call: NA
clone_size: NA
cdr3_aa: CASSGESSYNEQFF
cdr3_nt: TGTGCCAGCAGCGGCGAAAGCTCCTACAATGAGCAGTTCTTC